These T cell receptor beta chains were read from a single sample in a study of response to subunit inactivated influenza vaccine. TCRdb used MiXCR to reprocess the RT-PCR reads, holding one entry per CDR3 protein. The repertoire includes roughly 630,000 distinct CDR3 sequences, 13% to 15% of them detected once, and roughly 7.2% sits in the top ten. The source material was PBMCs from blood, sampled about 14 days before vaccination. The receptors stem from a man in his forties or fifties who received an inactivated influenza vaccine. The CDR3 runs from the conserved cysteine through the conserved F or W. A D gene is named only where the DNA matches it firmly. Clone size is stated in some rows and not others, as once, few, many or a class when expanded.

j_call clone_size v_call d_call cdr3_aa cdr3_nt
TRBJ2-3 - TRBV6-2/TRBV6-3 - CASSYSIFRPEHTQYF TGTGCCAGCAGTTACTCGATTTTCCGGCCCGAGCATACGCAGTATTTT
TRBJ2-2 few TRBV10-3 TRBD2 CAISPPGGTNTGELFF TGTGCCATCAGCCCCCCGGGGGGGACGAACACCGGGGAGCTGTTTTTT
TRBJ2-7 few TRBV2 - CASRKTYEQYF TGTGCCAGCAGGAAGACTTACGAGCAGTACTTC
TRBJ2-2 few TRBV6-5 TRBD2 CASRDSPGRGTGELFF TGTGCCAGCAGAGACTCTCCGGGGCGGGGGACCGGGGAGCTGTTTTTT
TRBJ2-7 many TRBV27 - CASSTNSYEQYF TGTGCCAGCAGTACTAATTCCTACGAGCAGTACTTC
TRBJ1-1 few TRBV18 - CASSPRRGANTEAFF TGTGCCAGCTCACCGCGGCGAGGGGCGAACACTGAAGCTTTCTTT
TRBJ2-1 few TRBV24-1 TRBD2 CATSDSVRREGYNEQFF TGTGCCACCAGTGATTCCGTGCGGCGGGAGGGCTACAATGAGCAGTTCTTC
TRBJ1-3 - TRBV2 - CASSELRPSGNTIYF TGTGCCAGCAGTGAACTCAGGCCCTCTGGAAACACCATATATTTT
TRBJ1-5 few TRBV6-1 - CASRENRDSNQPQHF TGTGCCAGCAGGGAAAACAGGGATAGCAATCAGCCCCAGCATTTT
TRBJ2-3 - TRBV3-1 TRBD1 CASSPYDRDTDTQYF TGTGCCAGCAGCCCGTACGACAGGGACACAGATACGCAGTATTTT
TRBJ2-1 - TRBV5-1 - CASSPSFDEQFF TGCGCCAGCAGCCCGAGTTTCGATGAGCAGTTCTTC
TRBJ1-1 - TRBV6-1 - CASSVTLNPGMNTEAFF TGTGCCAGCAGCGTAACTCTCAATCCAGGCATGAACACTGAAGCTTTCTTT
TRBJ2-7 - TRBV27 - CASRLAGGGEQYF TGTGCCAGCAGGCTTGCAGGAGGTGGCGAGCAGTACTTC
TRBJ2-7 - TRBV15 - CATSTQRGYEQYF TGTGCCACCAGCACCCAACGGGGATACGAGCAGTACTTC
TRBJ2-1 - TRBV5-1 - CASSTLKGTSYNEQFF TGCGCCAGCAGCACCCTGAAGGGGACCTCCTACAATGAGCAGTTCTTC
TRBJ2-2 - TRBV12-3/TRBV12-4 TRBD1 CASSLAGTENTGELFF TGTGCCAGCAGTTTAGCTGGGACAGAGAACACCGGGGAGCTGTTTTTT
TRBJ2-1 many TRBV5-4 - CASSPRFLGELFF TGTGCCAGCAGCCCCCGTTTTCTCGGGGAGTTGTTCTTC
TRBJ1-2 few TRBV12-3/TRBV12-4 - CASSSVGRAGAGYTF TGTGCCAGCAGTTCCGTGGGGCGAGCCGGGGCTGGCTACACCTTC
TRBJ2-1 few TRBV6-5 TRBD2 CASSYGTKYNEQFF TGTGCCAGCAGTTACGGGACTAAATACAATGAGCAGTTCTTC
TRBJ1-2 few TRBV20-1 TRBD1 CSAKPQGGYGYTF TGCAGTGCGAAACCGCAGGGGGGATATGGCTACACCTTC
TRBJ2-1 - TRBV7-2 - CASSLSSPEQFF TGTGCCAGCAGCTTATCGAGTCCTGAGCAGTTCTTC
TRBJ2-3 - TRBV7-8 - CASSLSLARAKDTQYF TGTGCCAGCAGCTTATCTTTGGCTAGAGCTAAAGATACGCAGTATTTT
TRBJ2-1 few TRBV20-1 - CSAQAGTHWGEQFF TGCAGTGCCCAAGCCGGGACCCATTGGGGTGAGCAGTTCTTC
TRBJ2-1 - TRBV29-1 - CSVGGQYNEQFF TGCAGCGTTGGCGGACAGTACAATGAGCAGTTCTTC
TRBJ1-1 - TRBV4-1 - CASSQDWREKSMNTEAFF TGCGCCAGCAGCCAAGATTGGAGGGAGAAGAGTATGAACACTGAAGCTTTCTTT
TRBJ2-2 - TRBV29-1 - CSVAGIRSTGELFF TGCAGCGTTGCAGGGATAAGGTCCACCGGGGAGCTGTTTTTT
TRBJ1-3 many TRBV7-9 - CASSLGNTIYF TGTGCCAGCAGCTTAGGAAACACCATATATTTT
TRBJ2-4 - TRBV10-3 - CAISGTGVGKNIQYF TGTGCCATCAGTGGTACGGGGGTGGGCAAAAACATTCAGTACTTC
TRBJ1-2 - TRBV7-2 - CASSYTGFAGYTF TGTGCCAGCAGCTACACAGGGTTTGCTGGCTACACCTTC
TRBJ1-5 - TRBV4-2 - CASSQVLRRESNQPQHF TGTGCCAGCAGCCAAGTTCTAAGGAGGGAGAGCAATCAGCCCCAGCATTTT
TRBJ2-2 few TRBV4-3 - CASSPTGTRNTGELFF TGCGCCAGCAGCCCGACCGGGACAAGGAACACCGGGGAGCTGTTTTTT
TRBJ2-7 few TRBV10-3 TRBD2 CAIRDDIAGKSDEQYF TGTGCCATCAGAGACGATATAGCGGGAAAGTCGGACGAGCAGTACTTC
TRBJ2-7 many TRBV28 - CASIGGTAYEQYF TGTGCCAGCATTGGGGGAACAGCCTACGAGCAGTACTTC
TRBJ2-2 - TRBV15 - CATSRGGWGSTGELFF TGTGCCACCAGCAGAGGGGGGTGGGGGAGCACCGGGGAGCTGTTTTTT
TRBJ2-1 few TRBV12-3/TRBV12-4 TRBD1 CASSGTGTFSYNEQFF TGTGCCAGCAGTGGGACAGGAACCTTTTCCTACAATGAGCAGTTCTTC
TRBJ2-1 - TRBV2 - CASSRVGNEQFF TGTGCCAGCAGCAGGGTGGGCAATGAGCAGTTCTTC
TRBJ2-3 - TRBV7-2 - CASSPGGMHTDTQYF TGTGCCAGCAGCCCAGGGGGGATGCACACAGATACGCAGTATTTT
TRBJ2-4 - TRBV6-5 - CASKGTKNIQYF TGTGCCAGCAAGGGAACCAAAAACATTCAGTACTTC
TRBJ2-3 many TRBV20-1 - CSARGSGSTDTQYF TGCAGTGCTAGAGGGAGCGGGAGCACAGATACGCAGTATTTT
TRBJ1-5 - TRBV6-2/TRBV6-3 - CASSYRFRYLGGNQPQHF TGTGCCAGCAGTTACCGTTTCCGATATCTTGGGGGCAATCAGCCCCAGCATTTT
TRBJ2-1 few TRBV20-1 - CSARREAYNEQFF TGCAGTGCTCGCAGGGAAGCCTACAATGAGCAGTTCTTC
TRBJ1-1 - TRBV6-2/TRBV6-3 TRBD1 CASIPVGQGGTEAFF TGTGCCAGCATCCCCGTGGGACAGGGCGGGACTGAAGCTTTCTTT
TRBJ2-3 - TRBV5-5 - CASSLYIGDTDTQYF TGTGCCAGCAGCTTGTATATTGGCGACACAGATACGCAGTATTTT
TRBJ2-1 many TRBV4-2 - CASSQGKWNNEQFF TGTGCCAGCAGCCAAGGGAAATGGAACAATGAGCAGTTCTTC
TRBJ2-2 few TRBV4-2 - CASSQDHPNGELFF TGTGCCAGCAGCCAAGATCATCCGAACGGGGAGCTGTTTTTT
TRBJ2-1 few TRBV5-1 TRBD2 CASSLAASGVYNEQFF TGCGCCAGCAGCTTGGCCGCTAGCGGGGTATACAATGAGCAGTTCTTC